The 6 T cell receptor beta chains below were found in one sample sequenced in a study of T cells expressing NK-cell markers. After re-calling the 5' RACE reads, TCRdb lists one entry per CDR3 protein, DNA absent. The table lists about 15,000 distinct CDR3 sequences, with over 50% in the top ten. The sample taken for sequencing was blood T cells: a sorted CD56 or NKG2C T cell subset, CD4+ or CD8+ T cells, or bulk PBMC T cells (not recorded which). The source is a man aged 18-70 years in good health.

The CDR3 is CAWSVSPPGHPAGELFF. V and J are TRBV30 and TRBJ2-2; TCRdb's D call, TRBD1, is unchecked because there is no DNA. The CDR3 consists of 17 residues. Germline CDR1 and CDR2: GTSNPN and SVGIG (reference sequence).

The CDR3 loop is CASSRRQSNTEAFF. The chain carries TRBV12-3 or TRBV12-4 and TRBJ1-1; there is no DNA to check the TCRdb D call of TRBD1. The CDR3 extends over 14 amino acids.

The genes are TRBV29-1 and TRBJ2-3; TCRdb's D call of TRBD1 is untestable without DNA. This CDR3 contains 15 residues. CDR1 is SQVTM and CDR2 is ANQGSEA in the germline V gene. The CDR3 here is CSVEVKGSSTDTQYF.

The rearrangement joins TRBV7-2 to TRBJ2-2; TCRdb returns TRBD1, unconfirmable since there is no DNA. This CDR3 comprises 15 residues. Germline CDR1 and CDR2: SGHTA and FQGNSA. The CDR3: CASSLRGGNTGELFF.

The chain recombines TRBV19 with TRBJ2-3; TCRdb picks TRBD1, but there is no DNA to check that call. CDR1 and CDR2 (germline): LNHDA, SQIVND (reference sequence). The CDR3 extends over 16 amino acids. CDR3 amino acids: CASSISVRGSADTQYF.

The rearrangement links TRBV4-3 to TRBJ2-1; the D call from TCRdb, TRBD1, cannot be confirmed without DNA. This CDR3 is built from 15 residues. Germline CDR1 is LGHNA and CDR2 is YSLEER. CDR3 protein: CASSHREGSYNEQFF.